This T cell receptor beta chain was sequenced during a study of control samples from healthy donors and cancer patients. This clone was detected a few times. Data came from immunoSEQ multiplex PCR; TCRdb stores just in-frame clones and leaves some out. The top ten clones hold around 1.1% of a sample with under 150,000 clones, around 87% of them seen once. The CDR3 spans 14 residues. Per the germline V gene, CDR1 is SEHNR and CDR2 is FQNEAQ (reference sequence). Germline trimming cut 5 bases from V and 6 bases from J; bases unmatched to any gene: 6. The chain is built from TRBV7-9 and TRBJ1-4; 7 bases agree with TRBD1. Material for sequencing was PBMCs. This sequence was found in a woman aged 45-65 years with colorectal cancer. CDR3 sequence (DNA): TGTGCCAGCAGCCGGACAGGAGGGGATGAAAAACTGTTTTTT. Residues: CASSRTGGDEKLFF.